Below are 25 T cell receptor beta chains sequenced from a single sample in a study of T cell responses to AZD1222 COVID-19 vaccine. The assay was immunoSEQ multiplex PCR, and TCRdb's table has in-frame clones only and misses some. The sample carries 150,000 to 200,000 clones, roughly 91% recorded once. The source material was peripheral blood, sampled 28 days after the second dose of the MenACWY control vaccine. These receptors came from an adult who received the MenACWY meningococcal vaccine as a control.

This clone appeared once. The chain links TRBV11-2 to TRBJ1-1; D not resolved. V lost 8 bases and J 4 bases, leaving 17 bases between the germline ends. Germline V gives CDR1 SGHAT, CDR2 FQNNGV. The CDR3 length is 14 residues. For the CDR3, the DNA is TGTGCCAGCCTCTGGGGAGGGTTGCGCACTGAAGCTTTCTTT. It translates to CASLWGGLRTEAFF.

This chain uses TRBV29-1 with TRBJ1-2; D possibly corresponds to TRBD1 (5 bases). The CDR3 extends over 12 amino acids. Germline lookup yields CDR1 SQVTM and CDR2 ANQGSEA. Between the trimmed V and J ends, which lost 4 bases and 6 bases, there was a span of 12 bases. Here the CDR3 DNA reads TGCAGCGTTGGTTCGACAGTCCATGGCTACACCTTC. This encodes CSVGSTVHGYTF. Combining the CDR3 with reference TRBV29-1 and TRBJ1-2 gives the whole variable domain SAVISQKPSRDICQRGTSLTIQCQVDSQVTMMFWYRQQPGQSLTLIATANQGSEATYESGFVIDKFPISRPNLTFSTLTVSNMSPEDSSIYLCSVGSTVHGYTFGSGTRLTVV.

For this clone: This CDR3 is also generated by other DNA sequences in the sample. The chain carries TRBV3-1 (or the pseudogene TRBV3-2) and TRBJ1-6; D is undetermined. The CDR3 has 15 amino acids. Trimming removed 5 bases at V and 0 bases at J, with 8 bases between. Germline V gene lookup returns CDR1 LGHDT and CDR2 YNNKEL (reference sequence). This chain's CDR3 is CASSSRDSYNSPLHF. CDR3 nucleotide sequence: TGTGCCAGCAGCTCGCGGGACTCCTATAATTCACCCCTCCACTTT.

The chain couples TRBV4-2 to TRBJ1-5; D uncertain. Deletions cut 0 bases from V and 0 bases from J, with 12 bases between. The CDR3 is 17 residues long. Germline V gene data show CDR1 as LGHNA and CDR2 as YNFKEQ. CDR3 DNA: TGTGCCAGCAGCCAAGATTTGGGAGCTTTTAGCAATCAGCCCCAGCATTTT. It encodes CASSQDLGAFSNQPQHF.

The table lists this clone with a few counts. The chain links TRBV11-2 to TRBJ1-1; 7 bases map to TRBD1. Germline CDR1 is SGHAT and CDR2 is FQNNGV. There are 15 residues in the CDR3. Trimming at V came to 5 bases and at J to 4 bases, leaving 10 bases not matched to a gene. The CDR3 sequence is CASSREGGYGTEAFF. The CDR3 coding sequence is TGTGCCAGCAGCCGTGAAGGGGGCTATGGCACTGAAGCTTTCTTT. Using reference TRBV11-2 and TRBJ1-1 for the parts outside the CDR3, the full variable domain is EAGVAQSPRYKIIEKRQSVAFWCNPISGHATLYWYQQILGQGPKLLIQFQNNGVVDDSQLPKDRFSAERLKGVDSTLKIQPAKLEDSAVYLCASSREGGYGTEAFFGQGTRLTVV.

The V and J genes are TRBV19 and TRBJ1-2; D is ambiguous. V dropped 2 bases and J dropped 1 base, with 11 bases sitting between them. The length of the CDR3 is 15 residues. CDR1 and CDR2 from the germline V gene are LNHDA and SQIVND (reference sequence). The CDR3 loop is CASSIPIGNNYGYTF. The CDR3 nucleotides are TGTGCCAGTAGTATACCCATCGGAAATAACTATGGCTACACCTTC.

The V gene is TRBV25-1, the J gene TRBJ1-1; D call uncertain. Trimming cost V 4 bases and J 0 bases, with 6 bases left between them. This CDR3 comprises 13 residues. CDR1 MGHDK and CDR2 SYGVNS come from the germline V gene. The CDR3 loop is CASSGTLNTEAFF. CDR3 DNA: TGTGCCAGCAGTGGTACACTGAACACTGAAGCTTTCTTT. The full variable domain, in which reference TRBV25-1 and TRBJ1-1 provide the parts outside the CDR3, is EADIYQTPRYLVIGTGKKITLECSQTMGHDKMYWYQQDPGMELHLIHYSYGVNSTEKGDLSSESTVSRIRTEHFPLTLESARPSHTSQYLCASSGTLNTEAFFGQGTRLTVV.

The chain uses TRBV4-1 and TRBJ1-5; 9 nucleotides match TRBD1. This CDR3 has 16 residues. Germline V lookup: CDR1 MGHRA, CDR2 YSYEKL. The V gene end was trimmed by 1 base and the J gene end by 5 bases; junction bases not matched to a gene: 6. The CDR3 DNA reads as TGCGCCAGCAGCCAAGCCCAGGGACAGGGTCATCAGCCCCAGCATTTT. As protein: CASSQAQGQGHQPQHF.

In its sample, this clone was seen a few times. The rearrangement uses TRBV6-2 or TRBV6-3 and TRBJ1-2; 10 nucleotides align to TRBD1. V shed 5 bases, J shed 4 bases, and the junction held 1 base outside the gene matches. Germline CDR1 reads MNHEY; CDR2 reads SVGEGT. The CDR3 extends over 13 amino acids. Here the CDR3 reads CASSRDRGYGYTF. The CDR3 nucleotides are TGTGCCAGCAGTCGGGACAGGGGCTATGGCTACACCTTC.

V is TRBV29-1 and J is TRBJ2-3; D not resolved. V was pared by 4 bases and J by 0 bases, with 14 bases between. CDR1 and CDR2 from the germline V gene are SQVTM and ANQGSEA. There are 15 residues in the CDR3. Here the CDR3 reads CSVGAAVSSTDTQYF. Written as DNA, the CDR3 is TGCAGCGTTGGGGCGGCCGTTTCTAGCACAGATACGCAGTATTTT.

The CDR3 sequence: CASSLYANYGYTF. In DNA, the CDR3 is TGTGCCAGCAGTTTATACGCTAACTATGGCTACACCTTC. The rearrangement joins TRBV27 to TRBJ1-2; D gene ambiguous. From germline, CDR1 is MNHEY and CDR2 SMNVEV (reference sequence). The V gene lost 1 base and the J gene lost 0 bases, with 3 bases spanning the gap. The CDR3 is made up of 13 amino acids.

V is TRBV19 and J is TRBJ1-5, with 10 bases identical to TRBD1. The CDR3 runs 17 residues. V was clipped by 5 bases and J by 2 bases; unmatched bases: 9. Germline V gene lookup returns CDR1 LNHDA and CDR2 SQIVND (reference sequence). This CDR3 is CASSAYGQGGRNQPQHF. Here the CDR3 DNA reads TGTGCCAGTAGTGCTTATGGACAGGGGGGACGCAATCAGCCCCAGCATTTT. The full variable domain, rest sourced from reference TRBV19 and TRBJ1-5, is DGGITQSPKYLFRKEGQNVTLSCEQNLNHDAMYWYRQDPGQGLRLIYYSQIVNDFQKGDIAEGYSVSREKKESFPLTVTSAQKNPTAFYLCASSAYGQGGRNQPQHFGDGTRLSIL.

The V gene is TRBV12-3 or TRBV12-4, the J gene TRBJ1-2, with no clear D. V was pared by 6 bases and J by 8 bases, with 16 bases between. The CDR3 is 13 residues long. The CDR3 loop is CASSTHVGYGYTF. In DNA, the CDR3 is TGTGCCAGCAGCACCCATGTGGGGTACGGCTACACCTTC.

The chain is built from TRBV5-1 and TRBJ1-4; a weak D match, TRBD1 (5 bases). The CDR3 length is 13 residues. V lost 5 bases to trimming and J lost 5 bases, with 10 bases between them. Germline V gene data show CDR1 as SGHRS and CDR2 as YFSETQ. The CDR3 DNA is TGCGCCAGCAGGCCGGGACCAAATGAAAAACTGTTTTTT. Protein: CASRPGPNEKLFF.

A single count supports this clone. The chain couples TRBV11-2 to TRBJ1-1; D call uncertain. Germline CDR1 and CDR2: SGHAT and FQNNGV. V lost 7 bases and J 11 bases, leaving 17 bases between the germline ends. The CDR3 length is 12 residues. The CDR3 region has the DNA TGTGCCAGCACCCCCCCGGAGGTTCGGGCTTTCTTT. Amino acid sequence: CASTPPEVRAFF.

The genes are TRBV6-1 and TRBJ1-3; D perhaps matches TRBD1 (5 bases). Germline V gives CDR1 MNHNS, CDR2 SASEGT. V was shortened by 3 bases and J by 0 bases, with 9 bases between the two germline ends. This CDR3 is 15 amino acids long. The chain's CDR3 is CASSDDRYSGNTIYF. CDR3 nucleotide sequence: TGTGCCAGCAGTGATGACAGATACTCTGGAAACACCATATATTTT.

J is TRBJ1-2 and V is TRBV5-4; D may be TRBD1 (6 bases). Germline V gene lookup returns CDR1 SGHNT and CDR2 YYREEE (reference sequence). The CDR3 is made up of 15 amino acids. Between the trimmed V and J ends, which lost 4 bases and 2 bases, there was a span of 15 bases. CDR3 sequence reads: CASSTSQGRNYGYTF. The CDR3 DNA sequence: TGTGCCAGCAGCACAAGCCAGGGGCGAAACTATGGCTACACCTTC.

This rearrangement joins TRBV5-1 to TRBJ1-5, with 11 nucleotides matching TRBD1. Per germline, CDR1 SGHRS and CDR2 YFSETQ. The CDR3 spans 15 residues. Trimming took 3 bases from V and 6 from J; bases not matched to a gene: 5. The CDR3 DNA reads as TGCGCCAGCAGCTCGGACAGGGGGCGCGTTCAGCCCCAGCATTTT. Its translation: CASSSDRGRVQPQHF.

The rearrangement links TRBV10-3 to TRBJ2-7; TRBD1 matches at 7 bases. The CDR3 contains 14 residues. Trimming cost V 3 bases and J 5 bases; bases outside gene matches: 7. The germline gives CDR1 ENHRY, CDR2 SYGVKD. The CDR3 is CAISDIGTAHEQYF. The CDR3 DNA sequence: TGTGCCATCAGTGACATCGGGACAGCCCACGAGCAGTACTTC.

This chain links TRBV15 with TRBJ1-6; D is unresolved. The V and J ends lost 1 base and 6 bases respectively, with 10 bases between them. CDR1 is LNHNV, CDR2 YYDKDF, per germline (reference sequence). This CDR3 comprises 15 residues. The CDR3 loop reads CATSRGGTRNSPLHF. CDR3 sequence (DNA): TGTGCCACCAGCAGAGGTGGCACCCGTAATTCACCCCTCCACTTT.

The chain combines TRBV27 with TRBJ1-1; no clear D gene. Looked up from germline, CDR1 is MNHEY and CDR2 is SMNVEV (reference sequence). The CDR3 spans 14 residues. V lost 11 bases and J 3 bases, leaving 19 bases between the germline ends. The chain's CDR3 is CALTFGESDTEAFF. In nucleotides, the CDR3 is TGTGCCCTTACCTTTGGGGAATCGGACACTGAAGCTTTCTTT.

The chain joins TRBV6-2 or TRBV6-3 to TRBJ1-2, with 7 nucleotides matching TRBD1. The germline V gene encodes CDR1 MNHEY and CDR2 SVGEGT. After removal of 6 bases from V and 6 bases from J, the junction contained 7 bases not matched to a gene. This CDR3 has 13 residues. CDR3 DNA: TGTGCCAGCAGCAGACAGGGTTCCAATGGCTACACCTTC. This encodes CASSRQGSNGYTF.

This chain connects TRBV10-1 to TRBJ1-5; D ambiguous. The CDR3 runs 13 residues. Looked up from germline, CDR1 is WNHNN and CDR2 is SYGVQD (reference sequence). CDR3 region: CAKISAGNQPQHF. CDR3 bases: TGCGCAAAAATTTCCGCAGGCAATCAGCCCCAGCATTTT.

This chain uses TRBV4-1 with TRBJ2-2, with 7 bases matching TRBD1. The CDR3 is 15 residues long. J gave up 1 base and V 5 bases, and 4 bases lay outside the gene matches. Germline assignment: CDR1 MGHRA and CDR2 YSYEKL. The CDR3 reads CASSANRGNTGELFF. The CDR3 nucleotides are TGCGCCAGCAGCGCCAACAGGGGGAACACCGGGGAGCTGTTTTTT.

Points on this clone: At one end, the junction sequence differs from germline, possibly due to a read error. The chain links TRBV7-7 to TRBJ2-1; 9 bases align to TRBD2. The CDR3 extends over 15 amino acids. CDR1 is SSHAT, CDR2 FNYEAQ, per germline (reference sequence). CDR3 nucleotide sequence: TGTGCTAGCAGCCCGTTAGCGGGGGCACGCAATGAGCAGTTCTTC. Its translation: CASSPLAGARNEQFF.